This T cell receptor beta chain was captured in a study of blood T cell repertoires in COVID-19. On the study more broadly: Samples of COVID-19 (acute and convalescent) were obtained from the United States, Italy and Spain. PBMCs, B-cell-depleted T cells, or T cells were the source of the cDNA or gDNA that made up the material.

Germline CDR1 reads SGHRS; CDR2 reads YFSETQ. Germline trimming cut 3 bases from V and 4 bases from J; bases unmatched to any gene: 12. This CDR3 region has 16 residues. Original handling: The authors estimated nucleated cell counts from reference gene primer amplification. TCRdb's copy holds only in-frame clones and misses some; the assay was immunoSEQ multiplex PCR. D and trimming come from the DNA, and the V and J calls and clone size come from that table. The data hold about 44,000 clones, with approximately 90% observed a single time. The material sequenced was peripheral blood. This chain joins TRBV5-1 and TRBJ2-7, with 8 bases fitting TRBD2. This TCR derives from a human donor in a cohort sampled during active COVID-19. Written as DNA, the CDR3 is TGCGCCAGCAGCTCCCATTTGACGGGAGGGCCGTACGAGCAGTACTTC. Protein sequence: CASSSHLTGGPYEQYF.